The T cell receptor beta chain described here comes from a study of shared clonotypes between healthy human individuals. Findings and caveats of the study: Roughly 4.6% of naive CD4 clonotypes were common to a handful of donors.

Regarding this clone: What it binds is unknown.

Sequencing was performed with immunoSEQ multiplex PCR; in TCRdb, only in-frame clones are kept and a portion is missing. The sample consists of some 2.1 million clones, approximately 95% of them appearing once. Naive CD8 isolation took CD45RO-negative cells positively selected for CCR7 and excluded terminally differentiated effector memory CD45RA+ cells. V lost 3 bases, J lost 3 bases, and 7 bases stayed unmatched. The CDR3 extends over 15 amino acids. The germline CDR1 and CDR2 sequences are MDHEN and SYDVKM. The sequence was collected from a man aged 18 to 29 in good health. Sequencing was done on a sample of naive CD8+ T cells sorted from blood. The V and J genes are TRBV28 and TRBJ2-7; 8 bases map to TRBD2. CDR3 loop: CASSFGGGIDYEQYF. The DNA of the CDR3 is TGTGCCAGCAGTTTCGGCGGGGGGATTGACTACGAGCAGTACTTC.